This T cell receptor beta chain comes out of a study of cytomegalovirus exposure and HLA in healthy donors. PCR involved 60 Vbeta and 13 Jbeta primers. TCRdb keeps only in-frame clones here, not all; method: immunoSEQ multiplex PCR. This sample has 150,000 to 200,000 clones, with about three quarters found just once. This clone has just a few counts. Germline lookup yields CDR1 SGHNT and CDR2 YENEEA. This CDR3 contains 13 residues. Losses at the gene ends were 5 bases for V and 3 bases for J; bases not matched to a gene: 0. Sequencing used PBMCs. This chain uses TRBV11-3 with TRBJ2-5, with 10 bases lining up with TRBD1. The sequence was obtained from a woman aged 40 to 55 in good health and CMV-seropositive. The CDR3 nucleotides are TGTGCCAGCAGCGGACAGGGGGAAGAGACCCAGTACTTC. Residues: CASSGQGEETQYF.